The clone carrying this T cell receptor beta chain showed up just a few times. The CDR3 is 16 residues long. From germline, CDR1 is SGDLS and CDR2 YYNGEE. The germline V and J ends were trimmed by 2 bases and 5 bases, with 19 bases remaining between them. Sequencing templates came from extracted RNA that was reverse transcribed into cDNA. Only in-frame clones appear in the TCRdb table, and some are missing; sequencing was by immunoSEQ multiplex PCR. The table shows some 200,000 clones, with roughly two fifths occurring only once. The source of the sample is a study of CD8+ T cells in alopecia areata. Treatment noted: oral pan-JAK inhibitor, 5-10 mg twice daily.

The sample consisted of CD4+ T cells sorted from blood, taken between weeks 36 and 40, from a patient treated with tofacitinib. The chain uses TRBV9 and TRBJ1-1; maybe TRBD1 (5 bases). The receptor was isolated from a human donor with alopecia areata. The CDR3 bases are TGTGCCAGCAGCGTTTACCCTGGAGGGGTTAATACTGAAGCTTTCTTT. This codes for CASSVYPGGVNTEAFF.